The T cell receptor beta chain under discussion was sequenced for a study of CD8+CD57+ T cells in acquired aplastic anemia. As regards this clonotype: The antigen is not known. Sequence at one end of the junction differs from germline and may be a read error.

Germline CDR1 ENHRY, CDR2 SYGVKD. The CDR3 sequence is 14 residues long. Researchers used genomic DNA as the template to profile TCR beta VDJ and CDR3. TCRdb used MiXCR to reprocess the reads, holding one entry per CDR3 protein. The sample yields some 210,000 distinct CDR3 sequences, 61% seen once. General study points: Patients and healthy controls showed no significant CD8+ Simpson's diversity difference.

Sequencing was carried out using sorted CD4+, CD8+, or CD8+CD57+ T cells (not recorded which) from PBMCs. The chain carries TRBV10-3 and TRBJ1-6; weak D call: TRBD1 (6 bases). The clonotype comes from a human donor in good health. CDR3 amino acids: CDISGDRYNSPLHF. For the CDR3, the DNA is TGTGACATCAGTGGTGACAGGTATAATTCACCCCTCCACTTT.